This T cell receptor (beta chain) was captured by sequencing in a study of T cell repertoires in cytomegalovirus infection. In TCRdb, the reads were re-called with MiXCR into one record per CDR3 protein. The sample lists around 450,000 distinct CDR3 sequences, around 10% occurring once. Per germline, CDR1 ENHRY and CDR2 SYGVKD. V was pared by 6 bases and J by 0 bases, with 5 bases between. CDR3 length equals 13 residues. Input material: PBMCs. This TCR was sampled from a human donor in good health (CMV status not recorded). Some clones in this sample may be carry-over from other donors' samples. This rearrangement joins TRBV10-3 to TRBJ1-4; D is unresolved. The CDR3 nucleotides are TGTGCCATCAGCACAGCAACTAATGAAAAACTGTTTTTT. Protein sequence: CAISTATNEKLFF.